This T cell receptor (beta chain) was recorded in a study of blood T cell repertoires in COVID-19. Germline CDR1 is SNHLY and CDR2 is FYNNEI. V lost 7 bases to trimming and J lost 1 base, with 12 bases between them. The CDR3 totals 14 residues. A few counts support this clone. Per the authors' pipeline: The assay estimated nucleated cells by amplifying reference gene primers. Profiling relied on immunoSEQ multiplex PCR, and the TCRdb table lists in-frame clones only, not all of them. V and J calls plus clone size are reproduced from that table; the DNA served to infer D and trimming. The repertoire holds some 200,000 clones, with roughly 87% as singletons.

This receptor was taken from a woman under 30 who had recovered from COVID-19. Sequenced: peripheral blood. The chain couples TRBV2 to TRBJ2-3; weak D call: TRBD2 (5 bases). CDR3 nucleotide sequence: TGTGCCAGCACACGGAGTAGCGGCACAGATACGCAGTATTTT. It encodes CASTRSSGTDTQYF. Full variable domain (missing parts from reference TRBV2 and TRBJ2-3): EPEVTQTPSHQVTQMGQEVILRCVPISNHLYFYWYRQILGQKVEFLVSFYNNEISEKSEIFDDQFSVERPDGSNFTLKIRSTKLEDSAMYFCASTRSSGTDTQYFGPGTRLTVL.